This T cell receptor beta chain stems from a study of blood T cell repertoires in COVID-19. Study as a whole: Samples taken during acute and convalescent COVID-19 were collected in the United States, Italy and Spain. PBMCs, B-cell-depleted T cells, or T cells provided the cDNA or gDNA that made up the material.

Original handling: The assay estimated nucleated cells by amplifying reference gene primers. Method: immunoSEQ multiplex PCR; TCRdb's copy keeps in-frame clones and lacks some. The V and J calls and clone size were taken over from that table, and D and trimming were inferred from the DNA. The sample carries approximately 70,000 clones, about 85% recorded once. Recruited during active infection, patients (from Seattle) were subsequently followed longitudinally. CDR1 and CDR2 from the germline V gene are KGHDR and SFDVKD. The CDR3 is 15 residues long. V was shortened by 7 bases and J by 0 bases, with 14 bases between the two germline ends.

The chain joins TRBV24-1 to TRBJ1-1; a possible D gene is TRBD1 (5 bases). This TCR came from a woman aged 50 to 60 with COVID-19, enrolled during active disease. Material for sequencing was peripheral blood. The CDR3 DNA follows: TGTGCCACCAGACCCACGGGGGGAATGAACACTGAAGCTTTCTTT. It is translated as CATRPTGGMNTEAFF.